This TCR beta chain was found in a study of blood T cell repertoires in COVID-19. Turning to the study itself: COVID-19 samples from acute and convalescent phases originated in the United States, Italy and Spain.

Profiling relied on immunoSEQ multiplex PCR, and the TCRdb table lists in-frame clones only, not all of them. The sample includes roughly 400,000 clones, roughly 90% of them seen just once. A few counts support this clone. CDR1 and CDR2 (germline): SGDLS, YYNGEE. V was trimmed by 0 bases and J by 4 bases, leaving 7 bases between them. The CDR3 extends over 13 amino acids. Which cohort a participant joined came from the clinical history participants gave. Up to 2 weeks before entering the study, exposed participants had met a COVID-19 case. The sequenced sample consisted of PBMCs or T cells enriched from blood (not recorded which). The V and J genes are TRBV9 and TRBJ1-2, with D unclear. This receptor was identified in a middle-aged woman who had been exposed to COVID-19. The CDR3 protein is CASSVDRSYGYTF. As DNA, the CDR3 is TGTGCCAGCAGCGTAGATAGAAGCTATGGCTACACCTTC.